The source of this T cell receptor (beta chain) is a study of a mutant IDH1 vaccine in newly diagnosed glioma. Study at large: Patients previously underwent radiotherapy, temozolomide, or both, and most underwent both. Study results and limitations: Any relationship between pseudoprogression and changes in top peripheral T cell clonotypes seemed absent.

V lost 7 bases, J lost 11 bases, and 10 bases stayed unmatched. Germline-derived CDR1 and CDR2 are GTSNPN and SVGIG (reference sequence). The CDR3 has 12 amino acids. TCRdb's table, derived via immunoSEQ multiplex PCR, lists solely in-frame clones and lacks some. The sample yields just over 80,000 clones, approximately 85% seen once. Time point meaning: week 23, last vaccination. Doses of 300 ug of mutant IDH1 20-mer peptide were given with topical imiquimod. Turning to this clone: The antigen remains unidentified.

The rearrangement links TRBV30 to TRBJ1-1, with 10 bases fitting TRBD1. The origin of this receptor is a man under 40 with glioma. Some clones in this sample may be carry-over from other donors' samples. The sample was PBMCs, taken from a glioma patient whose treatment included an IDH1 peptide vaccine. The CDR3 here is CASSRDRGSAFF. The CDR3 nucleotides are TGTGCCTCGTCCCGGGACAGGGGTTCCGCTTTCTTT.